The following is a TCR beta chain sequence with its context. The antigen this receptor binds is unknown. No base-level quality is on record; no much larger clone is a single base apart. Other DNA sequences in the sample encode the same CDR3. The data stem from a study of blood T cell repertoires in COVID-19 (TCRdb year 2020). Study-wide context: Collaborator samples came from the United States, Italy and Spain and covered acute and convalescent phases of COVID-19. The material from the prospective study consisted of cDNA or gDNA derived from T cells, B-cell-depleted T cells, or PBMCs. The dataset comprised deeply sampled blood TCRbeta repertoires from subjects exposed to, actively infected with, or recovered from COVID-19. The repertoires were released in a freely available public database intended as a resource for research on the immune response to SARS-CoV-2. The samples were drawn from two sources: the first 160 participants of the ongoing ImmuneRACE study, and 1,200 or so subjects contributed by 6 global collaborators. The sample metadata nearly always contained a de-identified subject ID, COVID-19 status, age in years and sex. Where available, HLA class I and class II types were obtained from metadata supplied by the sample provider rather than from assay-based typing.

General conclusions and limits of the study: The amount of clinical and demographic metadata varied by source and participant and was provided uncurated.

TCRbeta CDR3 regions were amplified from genomic DNA by means of the immunoSEQ Assay, a bias-controlled multiplex PCR. In the paper's pipeline: Nucleated cell counts per sample were estimated from amplification of reference gene primers within the assay. To quantify the absolute abundance of each unique TCRbeta CDR3 rearrangement, sequence reads were collapsed and filtered. For each sample, productive Simpson clonality was calculated by taking the square root of Simpson's diversity index across productive rearrangements. This immuneACCESS table, as held by TCRdb, lists in-frame sequences with V and J called but not all clones. Of the missing ones, under half trace to an unresolved V gene in checked studies; the others have no known cause. Clone size and the V and J calls come from that table; the DNA yielded D and trimming. This sample gives about 270,000 clones in total; approximately 80% of them show up just once. The leading ten clones occupy less than 10% of the sample.

The collaborating institutions used their own protocols to collect whole blood in K2EDTA tubes. For TCRbeta analysis, collaborator samples were shipped as frozen whole blood, as isolated PBMCs, or as DNA extracted from either sample type. The sequenced sample consisted of peripheral blood. This TCR derives from a human donor in a cohort sampled during active COVID-19.

The DNA is TGCGCCAGCAGCCCAGGGATCTACACTGAAGCTTTCTTT. Its protein reads: CASSPGIYTEAFF. The chain is made from TRBV5-1 and TRBJ1-1; the D gene is perhaps TRBD1, from 5 matching bases. The germline V gene encodes CDR1 SGHRS and CDR2 YFSETQ. The CDR3 has 13 amino acids, counting the end cysteine and phenylalanine. Only the CDR3 portion is preserved as DNA: 39 bases, with reading frame beginning at the first base. V and J lose 4 bases and 3 bases, and a span of 10 bases separates them.